The rows below give T cell receptor beta chains drawn from one sample of a study of blood T cell repertoires in COVID-19. Repertoires were generated with immunoSEQ multiplex PCR, while TCRdb's copy carries only in-frame clones and drops some. The repertoire consists of about 480,000 clones, with roughly nine tenths occurring once and the leading ten covering roughly 8.5%. The specimen was PBMCs or T cells enriched from blood (not recorded which). The receptors here all came from a woman aged 55-69 years who had recovered from COVID-19. Both conserved end residues are trimmed from each CDR3. Some rows have no size entry. The others give once, few or many, or a class for an expanded clone.

TRBJ1-2 | - | TRBV4-1 | ASSQEALGVGYT
TRBJ2-5 | - | TRBV29-1 | SATDREETQY
TRBJ2-3 | - | TRBV6-2/TRBV6-3 | ASSYSRLAGEWDTQY
TRBJ2-5 | - | TRBV5-4 | ASSRGTSGGVRQETQY
TRBJ2-1 | - | TRBV5-6 | ASSFGAISGRRYNEQF
TRBJ1-2 | - | TRBV5-4 | ASSLAGLYGYT
TRBJ2-2 | - | TRBV5-1 | ASSLEQDTGELF
TRBJ2-3 | - | TRBV5-1 | ASSLADSSDTQY
TRBJ2-2 | - | TRBV6-2/TRBV6-3 | ASSRNTGELF
TRBJ1-2 | once | TRBV4-1 | ASSQARGPNYGYT
TRBJ1-4 | - | TRBV2 | ASRQNREKLF
TRBJ2-6 | - | TRBV27 | ASSPGGARGANVLT
TRBJ2-7 | few | TRBV27 | ASSPGTGRVPYEQY
TRBJ1-1 | - | TRBV9 | ASSALGTGNTEAF
TRBJ2-7 | - | TRBV7-6 | ASSPLSGGRTYEQY
TRBJ1-4 | few | TRBV24-1 | ATSDSVNEKLF
TRBJ2-1 | - | TRBV7-2 | ASSPRISSYNEQF
TRBJ1-1 | - | TRBV27 | ASSYRGGTEAF
TRBJ1-6 | few | TRBV25-1 | ASSEYKGEGSPLH
TRBJ1-3 | - | TRBV25-1 | ASRGQGVNTIY
TRBJ1-2 | - | TRBV7-9 | ASSLGTGAGYT
TRBJ1-2 | - | TRBV19 | ASSVTGPANYGYT
TRBJ1-1 | - | TRBV30 | AWSQGLNTEAF
TRBJ1-1 | - | TRBV9 | ASSDTGAEAF
TRBJ1-2 | once | TRBV2 | ASSETGQDGYT
TRBJ2-7 | - | TRBV19 | ASSASGGPYEQY
TRBJ1-3 | - | TRBV10-3 | AIRTDGNTIY
TRBJ1-2 | many | TRBV2 | ASSISQGSDGYGYT
TRBJ1-2 | - | TRBV27 | ASSGQGLYGYT
TRBJ1-1 | - | TRBV29-1 | SATRPWNTEAF
TRBJ1-2 | - | TRBV7-9 | ASSLGQEVYGYT
TRBJ1-6 | - | TRBV30 | AWSPSGAGNSPLH
TRBJ1-5 | - | TRBV7-6 | ASSAKPDRGAYQPQH
TRBJ2-5 | - | TRBV30 | AWSVRGRETQY
TRBJ2-7 | - | TRBV6-5 | ASSKQGTRVYEQY
TRBJ2-4 | - | TRBV2 | ASSEEGVTKNIQY
TRBJ1-2 | - | TRBV30 | AWSGIQFYT
TRBJ1-5 | - | TRBV2 | ATSKGQSNQPQH
TRBJ1-6 | - | TRBV19 | AIRDNEYNSPLH
TRBJ1-1 | - | TRBV28 | ASSFPRQVNTEAF